This entry lists 9 T cell receptor beta chains sequenced from one sample in a study of T-cell memory formation after mild COVID-19. TCRdb re-derived calls from the 5' RACE reads in MiXCR, one entry per CDR3 protein. The sample has approximately 390,000 distinct CDR3 sequences, about 15% seen once. Material: PBMCs or a T cell subset sorted from them (not recorded which). Receptors were obtained from a man aged 18 to 29 who had mild COVID-19 (a few samples of this study predate the infection). Cell type and time point are not known.

The V gene is TRBV7-2, the J gene TRBJ1-5; D gene unclear. The CDR3 is made up of 13 amino acids. Deletions cut 4 bases from V and 4 bases from J, with 8 bases between. The germline V gene encodes CDR1 SGHTA and CDR2 FQGNSA. The CDR3: CASSSLWNQPQHF. The CDR3 DNA reads as TGTGCCAGCAGCTCTTTGTGGAATCAGCCCCAGCATTTT.

This clonotype was picked up a small number of times. V gene TRBV10-3 combines with J gene TRBJ2-2; 8 bases are a match to TRBD2. CDR1 is ENHRY and CDR2 is SYGVKD in the germline V gene. CDR3 length: 13 amino acids. J was trimmed by 7 bases and V by 6 bases; bases with no gene match: 4. CDR3 coding DNA: TGTGCCATCAGCGGGGGGGCCTACGGGGAGCTGTTTTTT. Translating it yields CAISGGAYGELFF.

CDR3 sequence: CASSLAAGHTEAFF. For the CDR3, the DNA is TGCGCCAGCAGCTTGGCTGCAGGGCACACTGAAGCTTTCTTT. This rearrangement joins TRBV5-1 to TRBJ1-1; D is perhaps TRBD1 (5 bases). The CDR3 sequence is 14 residues long. Germline values: CDR1 SGHRS, CDR2 YFSETQ. The V end lost 0 bases, the J end lost 3 bases, and 9 bases lay between the germline ends.

The V call is TRBV28, the J call TRBJ2-6; D possibly corresponds to TRBD2 (6 bases). The CDR3 length is 14 residues. The germline gives CDR1 MDHEN, CDR2 SYDVKM. Deletions cut 8 bases from V and 1 base from J, with 9 bases between. CDR3 protein: CASAGGSGANVLTF. CDR3 nucleotides: TGTGCCAGCGCTGGGGGGTCTGGGGCCAACGTCCTGACTTTC.

This clonotype has a handful of counts. This rearrangement joins TRBV9 to TRBJ2-1; 7 bases match TRBD1. The CDR3 totals 15 residues. Per the germline V gene, CDR1 is SGDLS and CDR2 is YYNGEE. J lost 3 bases, V lost 0 bases, and 3 bases had no gene match. CDR3 residues: CASSVEQGNYNEQFF. As DNA, the CDR3 is TGTGCCAGCAGCGTAGAACAGGGGAACTACAATGAGCAGTTCTTC.

The CDR3 DNA reads TGCGCCAGCACCCCCGGGTGGAGGGGGCGAGAGACCCAGTACTTC. Its protein product is CASTPGWRGRETQYF. The genes are TRBV5-1 and TRBJ2-5; D may be TRBD1 (7 bases). Germline V gives CDR1 SGHRS, CDR2 YFSETQ. V lost 6 bases, J lost 4 bases, and 19 bases lay in between. This CDR3 is built from 15 residues.

This clonotype was counted only a few times. The rearrangement joins TRBV20-1 to TRBJ2-3; maybe TRBD2 (5 bases). This CDR3 comprises 12 residues. CDR1 and CDR2 (germline): DFQATT, SNEGSKA (reference sequence). Trimming cost V 2 bases and J 5 bases, with 8 bases left between them. CDR3 region: CSARPLGDTQYF. The CDR3, as DNA: TGCAGTGCTAGACCACTAGGAGATACGCAGTATTTT.

The chain joins TRBV12-3 or TRBV12-4 to TRBJ1-3; the D is unclear. The CDR3 is made up of 14 amino acids. Deletions cut 5 bases from V and 0 bases from J, with 8 bases between. The CDR3 bases are TGTGCCAGCAGTACACGACCCTCTGGAAACACCATATATTTT. It yields the protein CASSTRPSGNTIYF.

This clonotype was seen a handful of times. This sequence joins TRBV20-1 and TRBJ2-1; either TRBD1 or TRBD2 may supply D (5 bases each). The V end lost 4 bases, the J end lost 12 bases, and 22 bases lay between the germline ends. Germline V lookup: CDR1 DFQATT, CDR2 SNEGSKA (reference sequence). This CDR3 is 14 amino acids long. The CDR3 DNA is TGCAGTGCTATGGAGGACATCAAATACCTGGGGCAGTTCTTC. This translates into CSAMEDIKYLGQFF.